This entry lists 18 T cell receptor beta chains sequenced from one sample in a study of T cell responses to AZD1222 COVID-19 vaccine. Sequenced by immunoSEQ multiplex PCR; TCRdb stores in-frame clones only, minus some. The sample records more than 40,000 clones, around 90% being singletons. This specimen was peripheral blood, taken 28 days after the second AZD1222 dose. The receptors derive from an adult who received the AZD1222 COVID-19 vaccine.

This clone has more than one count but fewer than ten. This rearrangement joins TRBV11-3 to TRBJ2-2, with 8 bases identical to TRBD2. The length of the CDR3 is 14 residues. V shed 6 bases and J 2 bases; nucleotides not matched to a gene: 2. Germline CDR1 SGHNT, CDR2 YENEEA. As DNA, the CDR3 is TGTGCCAGCAGGACTAGCGCCAACACCGGGGAGCTGTTTTTT. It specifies CASRTSANTGELFF.

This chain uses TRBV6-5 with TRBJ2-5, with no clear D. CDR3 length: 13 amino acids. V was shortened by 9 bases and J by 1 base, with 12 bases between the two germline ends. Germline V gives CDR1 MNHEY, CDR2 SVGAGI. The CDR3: CASTRSFQETQYF. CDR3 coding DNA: TGTGCCAGTACGAGGAGCTTCCAAGAGACCCAGTACTTC.

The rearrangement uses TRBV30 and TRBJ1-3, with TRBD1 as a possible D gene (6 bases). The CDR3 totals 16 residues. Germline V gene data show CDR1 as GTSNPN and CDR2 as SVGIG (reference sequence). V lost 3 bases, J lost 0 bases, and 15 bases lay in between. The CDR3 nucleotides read TGTGCCTGGAGCCGTGACAGGACCAACTCTGGAAACACCATATATTTT. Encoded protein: CAWSRDRTNSGNTIYF.

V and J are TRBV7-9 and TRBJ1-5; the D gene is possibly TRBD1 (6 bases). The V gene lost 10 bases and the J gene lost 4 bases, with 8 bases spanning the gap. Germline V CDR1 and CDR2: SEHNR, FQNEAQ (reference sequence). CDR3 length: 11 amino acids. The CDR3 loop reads CATGANQPQHF. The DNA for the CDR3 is TGTGCCACAGGGGCAAATCAGCCCCAGCATTTT.

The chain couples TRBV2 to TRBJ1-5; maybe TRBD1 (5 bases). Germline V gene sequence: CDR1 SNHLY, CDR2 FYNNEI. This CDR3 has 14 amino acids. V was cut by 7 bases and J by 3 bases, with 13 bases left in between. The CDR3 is CASKGMGDNQPQHF. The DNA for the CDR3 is TGTGCCAGCAAGGGGATGGGGGACAATCAGCCCCAGCATTTT.

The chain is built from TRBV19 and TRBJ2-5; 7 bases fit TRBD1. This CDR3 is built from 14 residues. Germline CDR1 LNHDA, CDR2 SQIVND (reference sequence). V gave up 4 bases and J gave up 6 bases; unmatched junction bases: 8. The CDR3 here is CASSTTGALKTQYF. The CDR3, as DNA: TGTGCCAGTAGTACCACAGGGGCTCTAAAGACCCAGTACTTC.

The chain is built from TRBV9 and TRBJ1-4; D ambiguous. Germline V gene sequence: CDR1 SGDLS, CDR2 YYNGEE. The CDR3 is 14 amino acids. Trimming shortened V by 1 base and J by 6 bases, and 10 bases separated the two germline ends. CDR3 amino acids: CASSVSGLDEKLFF. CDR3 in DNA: TGTGCCAGCAGCGTATCCGGATTAGATGAAAAACTGTTTTTT.

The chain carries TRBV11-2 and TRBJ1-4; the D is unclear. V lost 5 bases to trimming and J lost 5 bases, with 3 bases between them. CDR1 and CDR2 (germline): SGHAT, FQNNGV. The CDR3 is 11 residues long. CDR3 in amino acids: CASSENEKLFF. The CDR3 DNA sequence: TGTGCCAGCAGCGAGAATGAAAAACTGTTTTTT.

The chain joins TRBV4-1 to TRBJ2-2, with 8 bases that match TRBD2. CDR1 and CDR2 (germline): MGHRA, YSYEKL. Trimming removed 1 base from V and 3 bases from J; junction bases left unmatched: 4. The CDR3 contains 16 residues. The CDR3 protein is CASSQVPSGHTGELFF. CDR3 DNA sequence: TGCGCCAGCAGCCAAGTCCCTAGCGGGCACACCGGGGAGCTGTTTTTT.

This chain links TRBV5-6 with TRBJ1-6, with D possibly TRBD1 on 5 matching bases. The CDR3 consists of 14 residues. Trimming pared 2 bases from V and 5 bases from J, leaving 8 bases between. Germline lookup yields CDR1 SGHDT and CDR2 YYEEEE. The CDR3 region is CASSFGANNSPLHF. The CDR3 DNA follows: TGTGCCAGCAGCTTTGGGGCTAATAATTCACCCCTCCACTTT.

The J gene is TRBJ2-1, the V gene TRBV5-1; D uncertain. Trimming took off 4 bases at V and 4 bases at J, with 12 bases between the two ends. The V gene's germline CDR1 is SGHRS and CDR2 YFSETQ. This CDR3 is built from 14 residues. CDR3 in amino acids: CASSSPGQYNEQFF. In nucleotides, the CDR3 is TGCGCCAGCAGCAGCCCAGGTCAATACAATGAGCAGTTCTTC.

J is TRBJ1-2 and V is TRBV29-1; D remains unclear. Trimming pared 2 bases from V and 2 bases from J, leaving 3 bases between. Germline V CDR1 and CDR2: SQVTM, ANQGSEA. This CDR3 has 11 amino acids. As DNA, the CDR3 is TGCAGCGTTGAACAGAACTATGGCTACACCTTC. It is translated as CSVEQNYGYTF.

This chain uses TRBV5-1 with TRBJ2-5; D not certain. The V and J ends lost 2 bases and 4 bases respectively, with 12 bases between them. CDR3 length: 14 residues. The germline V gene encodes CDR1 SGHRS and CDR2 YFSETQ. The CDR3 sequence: CASSLSAPRETQYF. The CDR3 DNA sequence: TGCGCCAGCAGCTTAAGCGCTCCTAGAGAGACCCAGTACTTC.

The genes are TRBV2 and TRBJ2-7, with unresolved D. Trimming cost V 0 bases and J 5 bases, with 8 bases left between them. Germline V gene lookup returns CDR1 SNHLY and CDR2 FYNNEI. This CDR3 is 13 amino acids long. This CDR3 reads CASSEAPLNEQYF. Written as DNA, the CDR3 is TGTGCCAGCAGTGAAGCGCCCCTCAACGAGCAGTACTTC.

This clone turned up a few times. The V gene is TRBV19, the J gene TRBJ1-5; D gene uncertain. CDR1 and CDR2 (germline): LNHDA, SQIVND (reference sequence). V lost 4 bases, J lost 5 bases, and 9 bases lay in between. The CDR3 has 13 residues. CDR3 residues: CASSRWRDQPQHF. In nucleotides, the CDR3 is TGTGCCAGTAGTAGATGGCGGGATCAGCCCCAGCATTTT.

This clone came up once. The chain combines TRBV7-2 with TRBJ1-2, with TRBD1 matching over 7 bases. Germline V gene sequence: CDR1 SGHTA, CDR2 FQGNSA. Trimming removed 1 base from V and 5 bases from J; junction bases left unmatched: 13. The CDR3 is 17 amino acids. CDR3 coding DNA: TGTGCCAGCAGCTTAGATAGAGGGGGCCGCCGTGGGTATGGCTACACCTTC. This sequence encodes CASSLDRGGRRGYGYTF. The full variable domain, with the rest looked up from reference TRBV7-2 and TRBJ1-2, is GAGVSQSPSNKVTEKGKDVELRCDPISGHTALYWYRQSLGQGLEFLIYFQGNSAPDKSGLPSDRFSAERTGGSVSTLTIQRTQQEDSAVYLCASSLDRGGRRGYGYTFGSGTRLTVV.

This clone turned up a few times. CDR3 nucleotides: TGCGCCAGCAGTGGGACAGGGCCTAACTATGGCTACACCTTC. Translation gives CASSGTGPNYGYTF. This chain joins TRBV4-1 and TRBJ1-2; 9 bases agree with TRBD1. Germline V gene sequence: CDR1 MGHRA, CDR2 YSYEKL. This CDR3 has 14 amino acids. V shed 6 bases and J 0 bases; nucleotides not matched to a gene: 2.

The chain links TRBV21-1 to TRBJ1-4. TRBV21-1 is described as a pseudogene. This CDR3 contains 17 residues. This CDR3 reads CASSKGKGRYGNEKLFF. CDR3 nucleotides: TGTGCCAGCAGCAAGGGAAAGGGGAGGTATGGTAATGAAAAACTGTTTTTT.